This TCR beta chain was sequenced for a study of a mutant IDH1 vaccine in newly diagnosed glioma (dated by TCRdb to about 2021). Study-level background: Eight vaccinations were administered to patients in weeks 1, 3, 5, 7, 11, 15, 19 and 23, corresponding to visits V03 through V10. For exploratory analyses, longitudinal TCRB deep sequencing was carried out in 25 treated patients wherever samples were available. Vaccination started 4-6 weeks after radiotherapy alone, or was given together with temozolomide cycles in the groups whose treatment included chemotherapy. The roughly 32 treated patients were around 62% male and around 40% female, with a mean age of approximately 38 years. Six visits were used for peripheral blood collection: V03 (baseline), V05, V07, V10, V12 and V13. Prior to enrollment, patients had been given standard therapy consisting of radiotherapy alone, temozolomide alone, or radiochemotherapy with temozolomide, with the combination given to most patients.

Trimming costs V 1 base and J 7 bases, and their ends lie 12 bases apart. The CDR3, from cysteine to phenylalanine, totals 14 residues. The kept DNA is CDR3 alone, 42 bases in frame from the first base. From the germline V gene, CDR1 is SGDLS and CDR2 is YYNGEE. The time point label for this specimen denotes: week 23, last vaccination. Every vaccine dose consisted of 300 ug of a 20-mer mutant IDH1 peptide in Montanide, administered subcutaneously together with topical imiquimod. All donors had newly diagnosed IDH1-mutant astrocytomas of WHO grade 3 or 4 that showed loss of nuclear ATRX. The samples were drawn from NOA16, a multicentre, single-arm, open-label phase I trial in Germany that tested a mutant IDH1 peptide vaccine in humans for the first time. Genomic DNA for TCRB sequencing was isolated from EDTA blood with the DNeasy Blood and Tissue Kit. What the work shows at the level of the full study, not this receptor alone: The authors stated that sample limitations prevented analyses of patient blood samples from being reproduced. Selection of PBMC samples for TCRB deep sequencing was based on availability. Changes in the top peripheral T cell clonotypes picked up by TCRB sequencing did not appear to be linked to pseudoprogression. Across multiple MHC alleles, vaccine-induced immune responses were seen in 90% to 95% of patients.

Libraries came from the immunoSEQ multiplex PCR assay. Rearranged TCR beta chain sequences were amplified using the hsTCRB Kit according to the manufacturer's protocol. Sequencing of TCRB libraries was carried out on an Illumina MiSeq. From the authors' description of their analysis: The kit vendor's proprietary platform handled demultiplexing, trimming and gene mapping. The clones in this table, taken by TCRdb from immuneACCESS, are in-frame only. Not every clone is retained; where verified, under half of the shortfall comes from an unresolved V gene, and the cause of the rest is unknown. The V and J calls and clone size were taken over from that table, and D and trimming were inferred from the DNA. The sample contains some 28,000 clones, approximately 78% of them found a single time. The ten largest clones represent around a sixth of the sample. Turning to this clone: Its binding antigen is unknown. The input lacks base qualities; no much larger clone sits a single base away.

The source material was PBMCs, sampled from a glioma patient whose treatment included an IDH1 peptide vaccine. Recombination connected TRBV9 to TRBJ1-5; TRBD1 is possibly the D segment (5 matching bases). The TCR was taken from a woman aged 25 to 39 with glioma. The DNA is TGTGCCAGCAGCGTATCGGAGGGGCACCAGCCCCAGCATTTT. Its coded protein is CASSVSEGHQPQHF.